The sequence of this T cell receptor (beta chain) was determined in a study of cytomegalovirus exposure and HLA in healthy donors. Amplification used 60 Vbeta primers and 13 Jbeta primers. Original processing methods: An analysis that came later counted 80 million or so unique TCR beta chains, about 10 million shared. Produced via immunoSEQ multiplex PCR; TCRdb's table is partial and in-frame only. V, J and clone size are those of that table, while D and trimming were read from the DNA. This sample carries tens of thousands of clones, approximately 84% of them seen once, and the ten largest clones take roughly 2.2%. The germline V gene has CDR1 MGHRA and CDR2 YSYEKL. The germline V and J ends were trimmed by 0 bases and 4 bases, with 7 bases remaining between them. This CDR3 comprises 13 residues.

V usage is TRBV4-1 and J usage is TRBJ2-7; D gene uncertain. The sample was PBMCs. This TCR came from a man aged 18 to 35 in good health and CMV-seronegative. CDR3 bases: TGCGCCAGCAGCCAAGATCGGTCTTACGAGCAGTACTTC. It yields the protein CASSQDRSYEQYF.